This TCR beta chain is drawn from a study of early stage breast cancer tumors. On the study more broadly: Most invasive tumors, twelve of 16, were ER+/PR+/HER2-. Whole-study results and caveats: Comparing each tissue with blood distinguished tumor from normal in 14 of 16 patients. Enriched TCRB sequences shared across patients were mostly commonly generated sequences. Tumors had around 2.3-fold higher T cell density than normal breast.

J was trimmed by 8 bases and V by 2 bases; bases with no gene match: 6. There are 15 residues in the CDR3. Germline values: CDR1 MGHDK, CDR2 SYGVNS. In this sample, this clone is large (0.1 to 1%). Its antigen is still unknown. Method: immunoSEQ multiplex PCR; TCRdb's copy keeps in-frame clones and lacks some. In the table there are fewer than 9,000 clones, 62% of which are singletons. The clonotype originates from a person aged 70 to 85 with breast cancer. Sequenced sample: breast tumor tissue. The chain has TRBV25-1 and TRBJ2-1, with 10 positions matching TRBD1. The chain's CDR3 is CASSEKDRGVYEQFF. The DNA for the CDR3 is TGTGCCAGCAGTGAAAAGGACAGGGGGGTTTATGAGCAGTTCTTC.